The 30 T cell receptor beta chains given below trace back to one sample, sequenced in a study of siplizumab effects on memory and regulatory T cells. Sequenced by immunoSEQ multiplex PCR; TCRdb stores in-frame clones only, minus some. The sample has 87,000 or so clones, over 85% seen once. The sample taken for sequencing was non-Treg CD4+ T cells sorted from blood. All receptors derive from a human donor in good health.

CDR3 sequence reads: CASSPRGTGELFF. Written as DNA, the CDR3 is TGTGCCAGCAGCCCGAGGGGCACCGGGGAGCTGTTTTTT. The J gene is TRBJ2-2, the V gene TRBV5-4; D assignment may be TRBD1 or TRBD2 (5 bases each). V dropped 4 bases and J dropped 4 bases, with 8 bases sitting between them. The germline CDR1 and CDR2 sequences are SGHNT and YYREEE (reference sequence). The CDR3 consists of 13 residues.

The CDR3 nucleotides are TGTGCCAGCAGTTTAGTAAGCCCGACGAGCTCCTATAATTCACCCCTCCACTTT. Amino acid sequence: CASSLVSPTSSYNSPLHF. V usage is TRBV27 and J usage is TRBJ1-6, with D hard to call. V was shortened by 2 bases and J by 0 bases, with 14 bases between the two germline ends. From germline, CDR1 is MNHEY and CDR2 SMNVEV (reference sequence). The CDR3 contains 18 residues.

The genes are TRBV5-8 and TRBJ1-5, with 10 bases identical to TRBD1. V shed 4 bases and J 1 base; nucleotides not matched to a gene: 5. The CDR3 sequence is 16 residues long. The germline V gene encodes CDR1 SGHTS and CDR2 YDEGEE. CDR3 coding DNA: TGTGCCAGCAGCGGGAGACAGGGGGCCAGCAATCAGCCCCAGCATTTT. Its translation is CASSGRQGASNQPQHF. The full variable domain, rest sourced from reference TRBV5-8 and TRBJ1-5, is EAGVTQSPTHLIKTRGQQATLRCSPISGHTSVYWYQQALGLGLQFLLWYDEGEERNRGNFPPRFSGRQFPNYSSELNVNALELEDSALYLCASSGRQGASNQPQHFGDGTRLSIL.

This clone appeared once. CDR3 residues: CASSELHEQYF. DNA for the CDR3: TGTGCCAGCAGTGAACTCCACGAGCAGTACTTC. This chain uses TRBV25-1 with TRBJ2-7, with no clear D. The CDR3 runs to 11 residues. Germline CDR1 and CDR2: MGHDK and SYGVNS. V was trimmed by 2 bases and J by 5 bases, leaving 4 bases between them.

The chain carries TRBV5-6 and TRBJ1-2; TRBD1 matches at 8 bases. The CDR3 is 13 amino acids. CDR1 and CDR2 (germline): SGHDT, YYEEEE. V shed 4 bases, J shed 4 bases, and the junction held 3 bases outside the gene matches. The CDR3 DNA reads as TGTGCCAGCAGCCCCGGACAGGGCTATGGCTACACCTTC. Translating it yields CASSPGQGYGYTF.

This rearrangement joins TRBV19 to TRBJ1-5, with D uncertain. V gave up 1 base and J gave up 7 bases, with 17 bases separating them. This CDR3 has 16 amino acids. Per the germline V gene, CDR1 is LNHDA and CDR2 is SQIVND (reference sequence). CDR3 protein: CASSIGAGRLGQPQHF. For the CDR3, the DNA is TGTGCCAGTAGTATAGGCGCCGGACGGCTTGGGCAGCCCCAGCATTTT.

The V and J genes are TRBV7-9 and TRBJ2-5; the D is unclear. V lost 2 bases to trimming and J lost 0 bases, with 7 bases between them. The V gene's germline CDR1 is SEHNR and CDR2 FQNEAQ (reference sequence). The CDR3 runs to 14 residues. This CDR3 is CASSLRPNQETQYF. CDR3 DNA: TGTGCCAGCAGCTTAAGGCCGAACCAAGAGACCCAGTACTTC.

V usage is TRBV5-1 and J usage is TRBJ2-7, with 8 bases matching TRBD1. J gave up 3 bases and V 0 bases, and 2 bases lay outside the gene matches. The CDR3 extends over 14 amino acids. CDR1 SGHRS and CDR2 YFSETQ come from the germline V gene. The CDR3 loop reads CASSLDGQGYEQYF. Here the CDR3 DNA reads TGCGCCAGCAGCTTGGATGGACAGGGCTACGAGCAGTACTTC.

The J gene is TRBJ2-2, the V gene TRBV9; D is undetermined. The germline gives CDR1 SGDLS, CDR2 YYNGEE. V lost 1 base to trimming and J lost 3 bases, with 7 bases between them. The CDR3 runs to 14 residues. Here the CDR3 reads CASSVYLDTGELFF. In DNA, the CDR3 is TGTGCCAGCAGCGTATATTTGGACACCGGGGAGCTGTTTTTT.

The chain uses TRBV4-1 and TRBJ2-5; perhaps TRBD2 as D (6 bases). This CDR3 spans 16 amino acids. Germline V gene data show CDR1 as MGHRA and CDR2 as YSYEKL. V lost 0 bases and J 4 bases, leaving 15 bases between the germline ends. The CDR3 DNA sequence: TGCGCCAGCAGCCAAGATAGGGTCGGGACTCCAGAGACCCAGTACTTC. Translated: CASSQDRVGTPETQYF.

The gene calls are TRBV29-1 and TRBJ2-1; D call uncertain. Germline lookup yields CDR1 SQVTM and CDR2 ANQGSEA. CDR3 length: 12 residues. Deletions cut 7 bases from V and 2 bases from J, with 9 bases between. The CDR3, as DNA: TGCAGCGGGGCGGCTACCTACAATGAGCAGTTCTTC. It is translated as CSGAATYNEQFF.

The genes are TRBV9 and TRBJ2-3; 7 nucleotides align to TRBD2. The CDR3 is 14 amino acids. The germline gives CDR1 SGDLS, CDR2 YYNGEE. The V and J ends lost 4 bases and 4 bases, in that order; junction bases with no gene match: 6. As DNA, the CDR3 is TGTGCCAGCAGCTCACTAGCGCATGCAGATACGCAGTATTTT. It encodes CASSSLAHADTQYF.

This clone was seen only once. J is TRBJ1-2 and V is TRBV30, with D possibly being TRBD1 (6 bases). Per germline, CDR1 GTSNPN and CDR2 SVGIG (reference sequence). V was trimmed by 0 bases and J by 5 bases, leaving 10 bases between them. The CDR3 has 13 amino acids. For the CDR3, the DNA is TGTGCCTGGAGTGTACTTCAGGGGTATGGCTACACCTTC. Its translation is CAWSVLQGYGYTF.

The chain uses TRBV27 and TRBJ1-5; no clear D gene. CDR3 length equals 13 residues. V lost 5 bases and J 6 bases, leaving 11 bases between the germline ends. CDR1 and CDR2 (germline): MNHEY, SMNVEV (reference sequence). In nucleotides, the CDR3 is TGTGCCAGCAGTCTTAGGGTGAGTCAGCCCCAGCATTTT. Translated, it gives CASSLRVSQPQHF.

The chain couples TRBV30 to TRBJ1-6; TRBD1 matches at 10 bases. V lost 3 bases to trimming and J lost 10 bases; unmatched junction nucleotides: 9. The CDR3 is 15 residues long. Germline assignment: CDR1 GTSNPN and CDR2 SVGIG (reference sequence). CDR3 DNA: TGTGCCTGGAGCCAAGACAGGGGGCAAAACTCACCCCTCCACTTT. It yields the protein CAWSQDRGQNSPLHF.

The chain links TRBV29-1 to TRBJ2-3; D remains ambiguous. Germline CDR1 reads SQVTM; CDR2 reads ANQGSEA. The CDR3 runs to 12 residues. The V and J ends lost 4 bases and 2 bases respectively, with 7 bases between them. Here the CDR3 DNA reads TGCAGCGTTGTACAGATCACAGATACGCAGTATTTT. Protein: CSVVQITDTQYF.

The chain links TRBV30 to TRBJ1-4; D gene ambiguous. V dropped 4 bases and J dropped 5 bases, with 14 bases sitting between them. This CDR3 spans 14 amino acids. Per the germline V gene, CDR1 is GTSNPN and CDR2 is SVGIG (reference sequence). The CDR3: CAWNERLVNEKLFF. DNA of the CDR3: TGTGCCTGGAACGAAAGGCTAGTGAATGAAAAACTGTTTTTT.

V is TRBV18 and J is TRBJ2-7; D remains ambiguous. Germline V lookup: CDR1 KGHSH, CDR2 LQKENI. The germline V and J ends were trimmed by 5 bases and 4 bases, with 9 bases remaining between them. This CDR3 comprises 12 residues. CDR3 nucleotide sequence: TGTGCCAGCTCAAAGGCGACTTACGAGCAGTACTTC. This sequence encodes CASSKATYEQYF.

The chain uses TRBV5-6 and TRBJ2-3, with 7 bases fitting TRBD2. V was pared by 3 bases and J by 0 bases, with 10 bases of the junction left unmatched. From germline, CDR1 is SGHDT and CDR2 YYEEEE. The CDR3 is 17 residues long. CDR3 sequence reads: CASSSPLGSGSTDTQYF. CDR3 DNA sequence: TGTGCCAGCAGCTCACCTCTCGGTAGCGGGAGCACAGATACGCAGTATTTT.

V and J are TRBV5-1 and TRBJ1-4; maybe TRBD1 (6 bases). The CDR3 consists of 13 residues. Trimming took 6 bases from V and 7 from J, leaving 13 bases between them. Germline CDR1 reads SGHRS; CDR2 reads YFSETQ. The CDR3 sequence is CASKRGLGEKLFF. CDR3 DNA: TGCGCCAGCAAGCGGGGGCTGGGTGAAAAACTGTTTTTT.

The CDR3 DNA sequence: TGTGCCAGCAGCTTGAACGGGATGTACGAGCAGTACTTC. Protein product: CASSLNGMYEQYF. The chain links TRBV7-2 to TRBJ2-7, with TRBD2 as a possible D gene (5 bases). V was cut by 3 bases and J by 4 bases, with 10 bases left in between. The CDR3 spans 13 residues. Per germline, CDR1 SGHTA and CDR2 FQGNSA.

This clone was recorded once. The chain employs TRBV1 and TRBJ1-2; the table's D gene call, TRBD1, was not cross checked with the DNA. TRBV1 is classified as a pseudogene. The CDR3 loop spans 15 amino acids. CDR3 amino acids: CTSSQEARSLYGYTF. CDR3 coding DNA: TGCACCAGCAGCCAAGAAGCCAGGTCCCTTTATGGCTACACCTTC.

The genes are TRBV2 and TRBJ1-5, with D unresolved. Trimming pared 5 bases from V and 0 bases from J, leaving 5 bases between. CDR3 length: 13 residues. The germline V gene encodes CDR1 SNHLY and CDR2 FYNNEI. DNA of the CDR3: TGTGCCAGCAGTCGGGATAGCAATCAGCCCCAGCATTTT. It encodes CASSRDSNQPQHF.

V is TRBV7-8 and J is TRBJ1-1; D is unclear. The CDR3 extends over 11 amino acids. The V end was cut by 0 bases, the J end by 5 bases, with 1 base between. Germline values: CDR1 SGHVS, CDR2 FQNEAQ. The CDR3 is CASSLATEAFF. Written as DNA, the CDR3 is TGTGCCAGCAGCTTAGCTACTGAAGCTTTCTTT.

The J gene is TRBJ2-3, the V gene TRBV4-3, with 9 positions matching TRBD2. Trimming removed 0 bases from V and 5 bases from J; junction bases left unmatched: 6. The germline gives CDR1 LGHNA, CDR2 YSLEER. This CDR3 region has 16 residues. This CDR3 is CASSQEMTSGLDTQYF. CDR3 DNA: TGCGCCAGCAGCCAAGAAATGACTAGCGGACTAGATACGCAGTATTTT.

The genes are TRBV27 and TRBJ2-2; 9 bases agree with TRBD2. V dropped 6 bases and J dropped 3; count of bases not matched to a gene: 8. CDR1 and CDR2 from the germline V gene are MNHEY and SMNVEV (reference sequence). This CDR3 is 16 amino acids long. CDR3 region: CASSALAGVYTGELFF. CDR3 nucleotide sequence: TGTGCCAGCAGCGCGTTAGCGGGAGTTTACACCGGGGAGCTGTTTTTT.

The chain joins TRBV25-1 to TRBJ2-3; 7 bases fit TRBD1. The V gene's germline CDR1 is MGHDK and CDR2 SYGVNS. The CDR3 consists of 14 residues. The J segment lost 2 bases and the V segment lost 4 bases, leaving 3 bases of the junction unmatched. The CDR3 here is CASSVGQLTDTQYF. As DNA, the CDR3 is TGTGCCAGCAGTGTGGGACAGCTCACAGATACGCAGTATTTT.

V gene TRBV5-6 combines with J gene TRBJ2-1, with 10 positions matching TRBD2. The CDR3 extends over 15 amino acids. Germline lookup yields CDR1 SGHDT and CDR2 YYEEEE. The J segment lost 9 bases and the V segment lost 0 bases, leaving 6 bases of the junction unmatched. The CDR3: CASSLAPSGSSEQFF. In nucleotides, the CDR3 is TGTGCCAGCAGCTTGGCTCCTAGCGGGAGTAGTGAGCAGTTCTTC.

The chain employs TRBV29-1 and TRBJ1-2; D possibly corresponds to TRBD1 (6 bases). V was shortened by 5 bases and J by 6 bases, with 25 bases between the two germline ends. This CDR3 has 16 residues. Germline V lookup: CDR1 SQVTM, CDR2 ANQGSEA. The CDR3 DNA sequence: TGCAGCGTTCTGACAGGAGGACTACTAGAGTTCCATGGCTACACCTTC. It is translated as CSVLTGGLLEFHGYTF. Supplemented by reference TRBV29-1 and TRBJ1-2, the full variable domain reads SAVISQKPSRDICQRGTSLTIQCQVDSQVTMMFWYRQQPGQSLTLIATANQGSEATYESGFVIDKFPISRPNLTFSTLTVSNMSPEDSSIYLCSVLTGGLLEFHGYTFGSGTRLTVV.

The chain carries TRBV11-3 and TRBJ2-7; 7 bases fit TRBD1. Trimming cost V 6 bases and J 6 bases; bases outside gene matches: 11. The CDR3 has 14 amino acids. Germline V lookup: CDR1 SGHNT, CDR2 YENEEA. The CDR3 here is CASSLTQQGSEQYF. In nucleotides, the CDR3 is TGTGCCAGCAGTCTAACCCAACAGGGGTCCGAGCAGTACTTC.